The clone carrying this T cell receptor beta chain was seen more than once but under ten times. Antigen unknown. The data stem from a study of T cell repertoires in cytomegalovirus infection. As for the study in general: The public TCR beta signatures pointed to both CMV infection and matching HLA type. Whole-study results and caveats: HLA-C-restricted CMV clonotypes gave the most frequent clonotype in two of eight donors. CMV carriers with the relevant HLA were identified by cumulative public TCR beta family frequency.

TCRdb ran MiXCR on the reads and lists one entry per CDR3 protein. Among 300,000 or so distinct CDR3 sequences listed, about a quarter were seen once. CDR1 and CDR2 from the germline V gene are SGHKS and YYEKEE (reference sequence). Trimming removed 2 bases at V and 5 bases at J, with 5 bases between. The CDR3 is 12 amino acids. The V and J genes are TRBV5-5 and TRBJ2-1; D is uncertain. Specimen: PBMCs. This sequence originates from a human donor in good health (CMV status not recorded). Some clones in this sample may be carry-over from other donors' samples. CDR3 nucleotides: TGTGCCAGCAGCTTTTTAGACAATGAGCAGTTCTTC. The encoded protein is CASSFLDNEQFF.